The sequence of this T cell receptor (beta chain) was determined in a study of blood T cell repertoires in COVID-19. Study-level background: The samples span acute and convalescent COVID-19 from the United States, Italy and Spain. T cells, B-cell-depleted T cells, or PBMCs supplied cDNA or gDNA.

The CDR3 consists of 15 residues. J lost 0 bases, V lost 5 bases, and 6 bases had no gene match. Germline V gene data show CDR1 as SGHVS and CDR2 as FQNEAQ. Per the study methods: Amplifying reference gene primers gave estimates of nucleated cell counts. Here immunoSEQ multiplex PCR was the method, and the copy in TCRdb shows in-frame clones only, minus some. The D gene and trimming were derived from the DNA, and the V and J assignments and clone size from that table. The sample contains 110,000 to 150,000 clones, more than 75% of which appear only once. J is TRBJ1-2 and V is TRBV7-8; 7 positions match TRBD1. This TCR was recovered from a woman between 50 and 59 years old with acute or convalescent COVID-19. The specimen was peripheral blood. CDR3 in amino acids: CASSGPGQPNYGYTF. The CDR3 DNA sequence: TGTGCCAGCAGCGGGCCGGGACAGCCTAACTATGGCTACACCTTC.